The 24 T cell receptor beta chains reported below all come from one sample, sequenced in a study of CD8+CD57+ T cells in acquired aplastic anemia. TCR beta VDJ combinations and CDR3 sequences were profiled from genomic DNA. TCRdb re-derived calls from the reads in MiXCR, one entry per CDR3 protein. The top ten clones hold about 8% of a sample with 65,000 to 85,000 distinct CDR3 sequences, approximately 54% of them seen once. The sequenced sample consisted of sorted CD4+, CD8+, or CD8+CD57+ T cells (not recorded which) from PBMCs. The source of these receptors is a human donor in good health, serving as a control.

This chain joins TRBV10-2 and TRBJ2-7; a weak D match, TRBD2 (6 bases). The V gene lost 3 bases and the J gene lost 12 bases, with 9 bases spanning the gap. The CDR3 spans 10 residues. Germline loops: CDR1 WSHSY, CDR2 SAAADI. CDR3 coding DNA: TGCGCCAGCAGTGACGGGACTTCGTACTTC. Residues: CASSDGTSYF.

The rearrangement joins TRBV7-3 to TRBJ2-5, with D unclear. Germline CDR1 and CDR2: SGHTA and FQGTGA. Trimming took 2 bases from V and 5 from J, leaving 6 bases between them. This CDR3 is built from 12 residues. CDR3 nucleotides: TGTGCCAGCAGCTTATTGGGGGAGACCCAGTACTTC. Its translation: CASSLLGETQYF.

This rearrangement joins TRBV15 to TRBJ2-5, with 9 bases matching TRBD2. V was pared by 3 bases and J by 5 bases, with 13 bases of the junction left unmatched. Germline V CDR1 and CDR2: LNHNV, YYDKDF (reference sequence). This CDR3 is 17 amino acids long. The CDR3 sequence is CATSRGEGTSSAETQYF. CDR3 nucleotides: TGTGCCACCAGCAGGGGAGAAGGGACTAGCTCCGCTGAGACCCAGTACTTC.

V usage is TRBV19 and J usage is TRBJ2-3, with 9 bases lining up with TRBD2. V shed 5 bases and J 4 bases; nucleotides not matched to a gene: 7. This CDR3 is built from 15 residues. The germline CDR1 and CDR2 sequences are LNHDA and SQIVND (reference sequence). The CDR3 loop reads CASSVAGVSSDTQYF. CDR3 sequence (DNA): TGTGCCAGTAGTGTAGCGGGAGTGTCCTCAGATACGCAGTATTTT.

The genes are TRBV7-9 and TRBJ1-5, with D hard to call. In germline, CDR1 is SEHNR, CDR2 FQNEAQ (reference sequence). V lost 3 bases, J lost 9 bases, and 12 bases lay in between. This CDR3 comprises 13 residues. CDR3 nucleotide sequence: TGTGCCAGCAGCTTGGGATCTGGTCGGCCCCAGCATTTT. It encodes CASSLGSGRPQHF.

In this sample, this clonotype is medium-sized (0.01 to 0.1%). This rearrangement joins TRBV10-3 to TRBJ2-7; D is possibly TRBD2 (5 bases). The CDR3 covers 13 residues. Germline CDR1 reads ENHRY; CDR2 reads SYGVKD. The V gene lost 7 bases and the J gene lost 3 bases, with 13 bases spanning the gap. The CDR3 nucleotides read TGTGCCATCAACAGCGGTGGTAGCTACGAGCAGTACTTC. Translation gives CAINSGGSYEQYF.

This clonotype is deemed medium-sized (0.01 to 0.1%). The V call is TRBV2, the J call TRBJ2-1, with 10 bases fitting TRBD2. Germline CDR1 reads SNHLY; CDR2 reads FYNNEI. The CDR3 loop spans 15 amino acids. V gave up 5 bases and J gave up 4 bases; unmatched junction bases: 5. The CDR3 loop is CASSIAGGLYNEQFF. In DNA form, the CDR3 reads TGTGCCAGCAGTATAGCGGGGGGACTGTACAATGAGCAGTTCTTC.

This clonotype was counted ten times or more. The chain carries TRBV19 and TRBJ1-1, with D hard to call. Germline loops: CDR1 LNHDA, CDR2 SQIVND (reference sequence). The V end was cut by 5 bases, the J end by 6 bases, with 13 bases between. The CDR3 runs 13 residues. Written as DNA, the CDR3 is TGTGCCAGTAGTCTTGCATGGGCCGCTGAAGCTTTCTTT. The encoded protein is CASSLAWAAEAFF.

This sequence joins TRBV7-8 and TRBJ2-1, with 7 positions matching TRBD2. Trimming removed 6 bases from V and 10 bases from J; junction bases left unmatched: 6. Germline-derived CDR1 and CDR2 are SGHVS and FQNEAQ. The CDR3 runs 12 residues. The CDR3 loop is CASSMELAEQFF. The CDR3 DNA reads as TGTGCCAGCAGTATGGAACTAGCGGAGCAGTTCTTC.

This chain uses TRBV29-1 with TRBJ2-7; D unresolved. The ends were cut back, 2 bases at V and 6 bases at J, with 11 bases in the middle. Germline lookup yields CDR1 SQVTM and CDR2 ANQGSEA. The CDR3 length is 12 residues. CDR3 DNA: TGCAGCGTTGAAACCGACTGGGGCGAGCAGTACTTC. Residues: CSVETDWGEQYF.

In DNA form, the CDR3 reads TGTGCCAGCAGTGACCCGCCGGCAGATACGCAGTATTTT. Translating it yields CASSDPPADTQYF. This chain links TRBV25-1 with TRBJ2-3; D gene uncertain. V lost 3 bases to trimming and J lost 4 bases, with 8 bases between them. The CDR3 runs 13 residues. Germline lookup yields CDR1 MGHDK and CDR2 SYGVNS.

This clonotype has ten or more counts. This sequence joins TRBV4-1 and TRBJ2-3, with a weak D call TRBD2 (6 bases). Per the germline V gene, CDR1 is MGHRA and CDR2 is YSYEKL. V lost 1 base and J 0 bases, leaving 8 bases between the germline ends. CDR3 length equals 15 residues. CDR3 sequence (DNA): TGCGCCAGCAGCCAAGTGCTAGCGAGCACAGATACGCAGTATTTT. Its translation is CASSQVLASTDTQYF.

A word on this clonotype: Lacking the conserved final phenylalanine or tryptophan, this CDR3 likely reflects a read error. The chain couples TRBV7-9 to TRBJ1-5; 7 bases agree with TRBD1. The CDR3 has 14 amino acids. The trim removed 7 bases at V and 1 base at J, leaving 4 bases unmatched. Germline values: CDR1 SEHNR, CDR2 FQNEAQ (reference sequence). As DNA, the CDR3 is TGTGCCAGCACCCAGGGGGGGAGCAATCAGCCCCAGCATTCT. Encoded protein: CASTQGGSNQPQHS.

V gene TRBV6-5 combines with J gene TRBJ1-2; D is undetermined. Germline lookup yields CDR1 MNHEY and CDR2 SVGAGI. This CDR3 comprises 12 residues. Trimming shortened V by 4 bases and J by 9 bases, and 12 bases separated the two germline ends. CDR3 in amino acids: CASSCPDGSYTF. The CDR3 DNA sequence: TGTGCCAGCAGTTGCCCGGACGGGAGCTACACCTTC.

The rearrangement joins TRBV19 to TRBJ1-1; 9 nucleotides agree with TRBD1. V shed 3 bases, J shed 0 bases, and the junction held 8 bases outside the gene matches. This CDR3 is built from 17 residues. From germline, CDR1 is LNHDA and CDR2 SQIVND (reference sequence). CDR3 DNA: TGTGCCAGTAGTATTAGCGGGACAGGGATCATGAACACTGAAGCTTTCTTT. This codes for CASSISGTGIMNTEAFF.

The chain carries TRBV15 and TRBJ2-7; tentatively, D is TRBD2 (5 bases). There are 16 residues in the CDR3. Germline CDR1 is LNHNV and CDR2 is YYDKDF (reference sequence). Trimming cost V 3 bases and J 0 bases, with 15 bases left between them. For the CDR3, the DNA is TGTGCCACCAGCAGGGCTCCCGGGGTGAGCTCCTACGAGCAGTACTTC. It specifies CATSRAPGVSSYEQYF.

This rearrangement joins TRBV5-1 to TRBJ1-2; D gene uncertain. Germline values: CDR1 SGHRS, CDR2 YFSETQ. This CDR3 region has 15 residues. Trimming shortened V by 0 bases and J by 0 bases, and 9 bases separated the two germline ends. The DNA for the CDR3 is TGCGCCAGCAGCTTGGTAGTGGATCCTAACTATGGCTACACCTTC. Protein sequence: CASSLVVDPNYGYTF.

This clonotype showed up many times. The V call is TRBV6-5, the J call TRBJ2-1, with 11 positions matching TRBD2. The ends lost 4 bases at V and 5 bases at J; junction bases unmatched: 4. The CDR3 consists of 15 residues. From germline, CDR1 is MNHEY and CDR2 SVGAGI. For the CDR3, the DNA is TGTGCCAGCAGTTTACTAGCGGGGGTTAACAATGAGCAGTTCTTC. Amino acids: CASSLLAGVNNEQFF.

As DNA, the CDR3 is TGTGCCAGCAGTTCTTCACCCGTGAGGCTGGAGCAGTTCTTC. Residues: CASSSSPVRLEQFF. This chain connects TRBV6-5 to TRBJ2-1; D remains ambiguous. Trimming left V 4 bases short and J 10 bases short, with 17 bases between. There are 14 residues in the CDR3. Germline V gene sequence: CDR1 MNHEY, CDR2 SVGAGI.

The chain carries TRBV24-1 and TRBJ2-3; TRBD1 matches at 8 bases. With 3 bases clipped from V and 0 bases from J, the junction kept 4 bases outside the gene matches. The germline V gene has CDR1 KGHDR and CDR2 SFDVKD. The CDR3 has 16 residues. This CDR3 is CATSDPGQGSTDTQYF. CDR3 sequence (DNA): TGTGCCACCAGTGATCCAGGACAGGGAAGCACAGATACGCAGTATTTT.

This clonotype has more than one count but fewer than ten. This chain uses TRBV2 with TRBJ2-1; D remains unclear. Germline-derived CDR1 and CDR2 are SNHLY and FYNNEI. V dropped 7 bases and J dropped 8 bases, with 0 bases sitting between them. The CDR3 sequence is 8 residues long. For the CDR3, the DNA is TGTGCCAGCAATGAGCAGTTCTTC. It specifies CASNEQFF.

This clonotype was counted between two and nine times. The rearrangement joins TRBV15 to TRBJ1-4; D might be TRBD1 (5 bases). The germline CDR1 and CDR2 sequences are LNHNV and YYDKDF (reference sequence). The CDR3 runs to 15 residues. Trimming shortened V by 0 bases and J by 7 bases, and 12 bases separated the two germline ends. The CDR3 loop is CATSRDWGGGEKLFF. The CDR3 DNA follows: TGTGCCACCAGCAGAGATTGGGGCGGGGGTGAAAAACTGTTTTTT. Full variable domain (missing parts from reference TRBV15 and TRBJ1-4): DAMVIQNPRYQVTQFGKPVTLSCSQTLNHNVMYWYQQKSSQAPKLLFHYYDKDFNNEADTPDNFQSRRPNTSFCFLDIRSPGLGDTAMYLCATSRDWGGGEKLFFGSGTQLSVL.

This rearrangement joins TRBV19 to TRBJ1-4; D may be TRBD1 (5 bases). Between the trimmed V and J ends, which lost 6 bases and 4 bases, there was a span of 12 bases. CDR3 length: 14 residues. Germline CDR1 LNHDA, CDR2 SQIVND (reference sequence). CDR3 nucleotides: TGTGCCAGTAGCAGGGACGGTGGTAATGAAAAACTGTTTTTT. Protein: CASSRDGGNEKLFF. The full variable domain, its missing parts supplied by reference TRBV19 and TRBJ1-4, is DGGITQSPKYLFRKEGQNVTLSCEQNLNHDAMYWYRQDPGQGLRLIYYSQIVNDFQKGDIAEGYSVSREKKESFPLTVTSAQKNPTAFYLCASSRDGGNEKLFFGSGTQLSVL.

The chain is built from TRBV19 and TRBJ2-3; weak D call: TRBD2 (5 bases). The CDR3 spans 14 residues. V was trimmed by 7 bases and J by 6 bases, leaving 17 bases between them. Germline values: CDR1 LNHDA, CDR2 SQIVND (reference sequence). The CDR3 region is CASISHRSGDTQYF. The CDR3 DNA reads TGTGCCAGTATAAGCCATAGGTCGGGGGATACGCAGTATTTT.